These T cell receptor beta chains were read from a single sample in a study of cytomegalovirus exposure and HLA in healthy donors. TCRdb's table, derived via immunoSEQ multiplex PCR, lists solely in-frame clones and lacks some. In the table there are some 170,000 clones, 78% of which are singletons. Sequenced sample: PBMCs. The receptors here all came from a female donor in good health and CMV-seronegative. The CDR3 runs from the conserved cysteine through the conserved F or W. A D gene is named only where the DNA matches it firmly. Clone size, where shown, is once, few, many, or a class for clones that have expanded.

clone size,V gene,J gene,D gene,CDR3 protein,CDR3 DNA
.,TRBV2,TRBJ1-6,TRBD1,CASSGGDRGNSPLHF,TGTGCCAGCAGTGGAGGGGACAGGGGAAATTCACCCCTCCACTTT
.,TRBV2,TRBJ2-3,TRBD1,CASSVRTGSTDTQYF,TGTGCCAGCAGTGTCCGGACAGGCAGTACAGATACGCAGTATTTT
.,TRBV14,TRBJ2-7,.,CASSHHPGDYEQYF,TGTGCCAGCAGCCACCACCCCGGAGATTACGAGCAGTACTTC
.,TRBV30,TRBJ2-7,.,CAWSGDNLLYEQYF,TGTGCCTGGAGTGGCGATAACCTACTGTACGAGCAGTACTTC
.,TRBV9,TRBJ2-1,TRBD2,CASSVETSGGYNEQFF,TGTGCCAGCAGCGTAGAAACTAGCGGGGGTTACAATGAGCAGTTCTTC
.,TRBV7-9,TRBJ2-7,TRBD1,CASSQQGGTYEQYF,TGTGCCAGCAGCCAACAGGGGGGAACCTACGAGCAGTACTTC
.,TRBV2,TRBJ2-5,.,CASSGLIETQYF,TGTGCCAGCAGCGGACTAATAGAGACCCAGTACTTC
.,TRBV19,TRBJ2-1,TRBD2,CASSRGLAGGYEQFF,TGTGCCAGTAGTAGGGGACTAGCGGGAGGGTATGAGCAGTTCTTC
.,TRBV5-1,TRBJ2-1,TRBD2,CASSLGGGSSYNEQFF,TGCGCCAGCAGCTTGGGCGGGGGGAGCTCCTACAATGAGCAGTTCTTC
.,TRBV28,TRBJ2-5,TRBD1,CASSLGDRFYQETQYF,TGTGCCAGCAGTTTAGGGGACAGATTTTACCAAGAGACCCAGTACTTC
few,TRBV14,TRBJ2-1,TRBD2,CASSLTSGGYNEQFF,TGTGCCAGCAGCTTAACTAGCGGGGGTTACAATGAGCAGTTCTTC
.,TRBV18,TRBJ1-5,.,CASPSAGQPQHF,TGTGCCAGCCCCTCAGCAGGTCAGCCCCAGCATTTT
.,TRBV28,TRBJ1-2,TRBD1,CASSLTGNYGYTF,TGTGCCAGCAGTCTGACAGGGAACTATGGCTACACCTTC
.,TRBV10-3,TRBJ2-6,TRBD2,CAILQTSGGGGANVLTF,TGTGCCATCCTACAGACTAGCGGGGGAGGTGGGGCCAACGTCCTGACTTTC
.,TRBV5-6,TRBJ2-7,TRBD1,CASSPVRTGKVEQYF,TGTGCCAGCAGCCCCGTCCGGACAGGGAAGGTGGAGCAGTACTTC
.,TRBV5-1,TRBJ2-1,.,CASSKGLGGQFF,TGCGCCAGCAGCAAAGGACTAGGGGGACAGTTCTTC
few,TRBV19,TRBJ1-5,.,CASSISGSNQPQHF,TGTGCCAGTAGTATATCAGGAAGCAATCAGCCCCAGCATTTT
.,TRBV25-1,TRBJ2-7,TRBD2,CASSDLAGGTYEQYF,TGTGCCAGCAGTGATTTAGCGGGAGGGACCTACGAGCAGTACTTC
once,TRBV11-1,TRBJ2-7,.,CASSPEGDILSYEQYF,TGTGCCAGCAGCCCAGAGGGGGACATCCTCTCCTACGAGCAGTACTTC
.,TRBV5-1,TRBJ2-3,.,CASSTGTSDTQYF,TGCGCCAGCAGCACAGGGACATCAGATACGCAGTATTTT
.,TRBV2,TRBJ2-2,TRBD1,CARHQGAGELFF,TGTGCCCGCCACCAGGGGGCCGGGGAGCTGTTTTTT
.,TRBV5-4,TRBJ2-1,TRBD2,CASSQTSGASYNEQFF,TGTGCCAGCAGCCAGACTAGCGGGGCTTCCTACAATGAGCAGTTCTTC
few,TRBV6-1,TRBJ1-5,TRBD1,CACWTGALDQPQHF,TGTGCCTGTTGGACAGGGGCTTTAGATCAGCCCCAGCATTTT
.,TRBV30,TRBJ2-2,.,CACYGGRIGELFF,TGTGCCTGCTATGGAGGGCGAATCGGGGAGCTGTTTTTT
.,TRBV2,TRBJ2-3,TRBD1,CASRGVGQSTDTQYF,TGTGCCAGCAGGGGGGTGGGACAGAGCACAGATACGCAGTATTTT
.,TRBV10-3,TRBJ2-2,.,CAIATPRGGAGTGELFF,TGTGCCATAGCCACCCCGAGGGGGGGCGCGGGCACCGGGGAGCTGTTTTTT
.,TRBV18,TRBJ1-5,TRBD1,CASSSGQGNQPQHF,TGTGCCAGCTCCTCGGGACAGGGCAATCAGCCCCAGCATTTT
.,TRBV7-3,TRBJ2-1,.,CASSDRPDPGNEQFF,TGTGCCAGCAGCGACCGTCCAGACCCGGGTAATGAGCAGTTCTTC
.,TRBV5-4,TRBJ2-7,TRBD2,CASSLWGGPENEQYF,TGTGCCAGCAGCTTGTGGGGAGGGCCGGAGAACGAGCAGTACTTC
.,TRBV7-2,TRBJ2-1,TRBD2,CASRPGLAGVVEQFF,TGTGCCAGCAGACCGGGACTAGCGGGAGTGGTTGAGCAGTTCTTC
few,TRBV25-1,TRBJ1-1,.,CASRRRGGDSMNTEAFF,TGTGCCAGCCGAAGAAGGGGGGGGGACTCAATGAACACTGAAGCTTTCTTT
.,TRBV11-2,TRBJ2-3,TRBD2,CASSLDLAGVGQDTQYF,TGTGCCAGCAGCTTAGATCTAGCGGGAGTAGGGCAAGATACGCAGTATTTT
.,TRBV5-4,TRBJ2-1,TRBD2,CASSLVSGRINEQFF,TGTGCCAGCAGCTTGGTAAGCGGGAGGATAAATGAGCAGTTCTTC
.,TRBV5-1,TRBJ2-7,.,CASSSASTSVYEQYF,TGCGCCAGCAGCTCTGCGTCGACTAGTGTCTACGAGCAGTACTTC
.,TRBV9,TRBJ2-7,.,CASSVGGGAAYEQCF,.
.,TRBV7-9,TRBJ1-2,.,CASSPQSTMTF,TGTGCCAGCAGCCCTCAAAGCACGATGACCTTC
.,TRBV27,TRBJ2-7,TRBD2,CASTFLLGGDYEQYF,TGCGCCAGCACTTTCCTGTTGGGGGGGGACTACGAGCAGTACTTC
.,TRBV30,TRBJ2-3,.,CACIHPVADTQYF,TGTGCCTGCATCCACCCGGTAGCGGATACGCAGTATTTT
.,TRBV7-9,TRBJ2-7,TRBD2,CASSTGTSGRSEQYF,TGTGCCAGCAGCACCGGGACTAGCGGGAGGTCCGAGCAGTACTTC
.,TRBV5-1,TRBJ1-2,TRBD1,CASQGGEGYGYTF,TGCGCCAGCCAGGGGGGTGAGGGCTATGGCTACACCTTC
.,TRBV7-8,TRBJ2-1,.,CASSLGTVNSYNEQFF,TGTGCCAGCAGCTTAGGGACAGTTAACTCCTACAATGAGCAGTTCTTC
.,TRBV9,TRBJ1-1,TRBD1,CASSASTGRTTEAFF,TGTGCCAGCAGCGCCTCGACAGGGCGGACCACTGAAGCTTTCTTT
.,TRBV27,TRBJ2-2,TRBD1,CASTRGQGVSGELFF,TGTGCCAGCACCAGGGGACAGGGGGTCAGCGGGGAGCTGTTTTTT
few,TRBV6-1,TRBJ2-7,.,CAILRGVGEQYF,TGTGCCATCCTTCGGGGTGTCGGCGAGCAGTACTTC
.,TRBV5-4,TRBJ2-3,TRBD2,CASSLAGGSTDTQYF,TGTGCCAGCAGCTTGGCGGGGGGGAGCACAGATACGCAGTATTTT
.,TRBV28,TRBJ2-3,.,CASSPPGELADTQYF,TGTGCCAGCAGCCCTCCCGGGGAGCTAGCAGATACGCAGTATTTT
.,TRBV4-2,TRBJ1-3,.,CASSQGGAGNTIYF,TGTGCCAGCAGCCAAGGCGGCGCTGGAAACACCATATATTTT
.,TRBV27,TRBJ2-1,TRBD2,CASSSSTSGYNEQFF,TGTGCCAGCAGCTCCTCGACTAGCGGTTACAATGAGCAGTTCTTC
.,TRBV6-1,TRBJ1-2,TRBD1,CASDRDSLYGYTF,TGTGCCAGCGACAGGGACAGCCTATATGGCTACACCTTC
once,TRBV10-3,TRBJ1-3,.,CAISDYGQSTGNTIYF,TGTGCCATCAGTGACTATGGACAGTCGACCGGAAACACCATATATTTT
.,TRBV12-2,TRBJ1-1,.,CASHAQGGRLLDLCFLDTEAFF,TGTGCAAGTCACGCACAAGGGGGCCGATTGCTGGACTTGTGCTTCTTGGACACTGAAGCTTTCTTT
.,TRBV9,TRBJ1-1,TRBD1,CASSFGHRGENTEAFF,TGTGCCAGCAGCTTCGGACACAGGGGGGAGAACACTGAAGCTTTCTTT
.,TRBV5-6,TRBJ2-5,.,CASSLRAGVRETQYF,TGTGCCAGCAGCTTAAGGGCAGGGGTACGAGAGACCCAGTACTTC
few,TRBV5-1,TRBJ1-1,.,CASSQVMNTEAFF,TGCGCCAGCAGCCAGGTGATGAACACTGAAGCTTTCTTT
.,TRBV7-2,TRBJ2-3,TRBD1,CASSLVDRAQDTQYF,TGTGCCAGCAGCTTAGTGGACAGGGCCCAGGATACGCAGTATTTT
.,TRBV11-2,TRBJ2-1,.,CASSLDRYNEQFF,TGTGCCAGCAGTCTTGACAGGTACAATGAGCAGTTCTTC
.,TRBV5-1,TRBJ1-4,TRBD1,CASSGGQGGNEKLFF,TGCGCCAGCAGCGGGGGACAGGGAGGTAATGAAAAACTGTTTTTT
few,TRBV30,TRBJ2-7,.,CAWSVLWTDKSYEQYF,TGTGCCTGGAGTGTATTATGGACAGATAAGTCCTACGAGCAGTACTTC